The 15 T cell receptor beta chains reported below all come from one sample, sequenced in a study of metastatic and nonmetastatic thyroid tumors (TCRdb year 2020). None of the patients had been given any treatment before thyroid surgery. The method was PCR. This sample was sequenced with an Illumina HiSeq 4000. The public reads were reprocessed in TCRdb via fastp at Q25 and MiXCR, keeping in-frame beta chains. The sample yields roughly 12,000 clones; 32% were counted once. The ten largest clones capture approximately 10% of the sample. Source material: tumor tissue. All receptors come from a female donor with papillary thyroid cancer or a benign thyroid nodule (not recorded which). Some clones in this sample may be carry-over from other donors' samples.

Relative to its sample, this clone is medium-sized (0.01 to 0.1%). V and J are TRBV18 and TRBJ1-5; 9 bases fit TRBD1. In germline, CDR1 is KGHSH, CDR2 LQKENI. V was clipped by 3 bases and J by 2 bases; unmatched bases: 2. CDR3 length equals 15 residues. The CDR3 DNA reads TGTGCCAGCTCACCGACAGGGGGTGGCAATCAGCCCCAGCATTTT. It yields the protein CASSPTGGGNQPQHF.

The chain combines TRBV28 with TRBJ2-7; D gene unclear. Looked up from germline, CDR1 is MDHEN and CDR2 is SYDVKM. The ends were cut back, 2 bases at V and 3 bases at J, with 14 bases in the middle. CDR3 length: 15 amino acids. The chain's CDR3 is CASSLKFTVIYEQYF. The DNA for the CDR3 is TGTGCCAGCAGTTTAAAATTTACAGTGATCTACGAGCAGTACTTC.

V is TRBV28 and J is TRBJ2-7; D is possibly TRBD1 or TRBD2 (5 bases each). CDR3 length: 13 amino acids. CDR1 is MDHEN, CDR2 SYDVKM, per germline. V was shortened by 6 bases and J by 4 bases, with 13 bases between the two germline ends. The CDR3 here is CASRPGRGYEQYF. The CDR3 bases are TGTGCCAGCAGACCGGGACGAGGATACGAGCAGTACTTC.

This clone has a handful of counts. The DNA of the CDR3 is TGTGCTAGTGCTCCGGGCCTCCTGGTCGGCGAGCAGTACTTC. It is translated as CASAPGLLVGEQYF. This sequence joins TRBV12-5 and TRBJ2-7; D gene uncertain. This CDR3 region has 14 residues. Germline loops: CDR1 LGHNT, CDR2 FRNRAP. The V and J ends lost 7 bases and 6 bases respectively, with 19 bases between them.

This clone is medium-sized. An end of the junction differs from the germline gene, which may be a read error. The chain combines TRBV6-1 with TRBJ2-1; TRBD2 aligns across 9 bases. CDR1 and CDR2 from the germline V gene are MNHNS and SASEGT. The CDR3 spans 14 residues. CDR3 DNA sequence: TGTGCCAGCAGTCAAGCGGGAGGAATACATGAGCAGTTCTTC. Translated: CASSQAGGIHEQFF.

There are many counts of this clone. This may be a read error, as it is one base from a much larger clone. The chain recombines TRBV6-2 or TRBV6-3 with TRBJ1-2; TRBD1 is a possible D gene (5 bases). The germline V gene encodes CDR1 MNHEY and CDR2 SVGEGT. CDR3 length equals 15 residues. Here the CDR3 reads CACSLTGRPNYGYTF. The CDR3 coding sequence is TGTGCCTGCAGTCTGACGGGACGCCCGAACTATGGCTACACCTTC.

This chain connects TRBV20-1 to TRBJ1-1; 7 bases are a match to TRBD1. Germline lookup yields CDR1 DFQATT and CDR2 SNEGSKA (reference sequence). This CDR3 is 14 amino acids long. V shed 3 bases, J shed 5 bases, and the junction held 9 bases outside the gene matches. The CDR3 sequence is CSASPTGTGTEAFF. In DNA form, the CDR3 reads TGCAGTGCTAGTCCGACAGGGACTGGGACTGAAGCTTTCTTT.

The genes are TRBV19 and TRBJ2-7; D possibly corresponds to TRBD2 (5 bases). The germline CDR1 and CDR2 sequences are LNHDA and SQIVND (reference sequence). The CDR3 is 14 amino acids. The DNA of the CDR3 is TGTTCCAATAGTATCAGAGGGTCCTTAGACGAGCAGTACTTC. Protein: CSNSIRGSLDEQYF.

The V gene is TRBV20-1, the J gene TRBJ2-1; D not resolved. V lost 0 bases, J lost 3 bases, and 12 bases lay in between. The CDR3 totals 15 residues. Per the germline V gene, CDR1 is DFQATT and CDR2 is SNEGSKA (reference sequence). The CDR3 is CSARDPLWLYNEQFF. The DNA for the CDR3 is TGCAGTGCTAGAGACCCACTCTGGCTCTACAATGAGCAGTTCTTC.

This clone occurred a few times. The CDR3 region has the DNA TGTGCCAGCAGTGAAGGGGGGGGCCACACTGAAGCTTTCTTT. Translating gives CASSEGGGHTEAFF. The genes are TRBV6-1 and TRBJ1-1, with D maybe TRBD1 (6 bases). V was shortened by 1 base and J by 3 bases, with 9 bases between the two germline ends. This CDR3 contains 14 residues. CDR1 and CDR2 (germline): MNHNS, SASEGT.

This clone has ten or more counts. The chain joins TRBV2 to TRBJ2-3, with 9 positions matching TRBD2. V lost 6 bases and J lost 3; bases outside the gene matches: 7. This CDR3 has 15 amino acids. Germline V gives CDR1 SNHLY, CDR2 FYNNEI. CDR3: CASREIAGVTDTQYF. CDR3 sequence (DNA): TGTGCCAGCAGGGAAATAGCGGGGGTAACAGATACGCAGTATTTT.

This chain joins TRBV3-1 and TRBJ1-2; D is possibly TRBD1 (6 bases). V gave up 4 bases and J gave up 8 bases, with 26 bases separating them. The germline CDR1 and CDR2 sequences are LGHDT and YNNKEL (reference sequence). The CDR3 consists of 17 residues. The CDR3 DNA is TGTGCCAGCAGCCCGCTAACTAACCGGACAGAGGAAGACGGCTACACCTTC. It encodes CASSPLTNRTEEDGYTF.

Relative to its sample, this clone is medium-sized (0.01 to 0.1%). The CDR3 sequence: CASSFDPNYGYTF. The CDR3 bases are TGTGCCAGCAGCTTCGACCCTAACTATGGCTACACCTTC. V usage is TRBV5-6 and J usage is TRBJ1-2; D remains unclear. Looked up from germline, CDR1 is SGHDT and CDR2 is YYEEEE. The CDR3 has 13 amino acids. V shed 2 bases and J shed 0 bases, with 5 bases lying between them.

The sample holds one count of this clone. The chain joins TRBV18 to TRBJ1-1; no definite D call. Germline CDR1 is KGHSH and CDR2 is LQKENI. CDR3 length equals 13 residues. The V gene lost 1 base and the J gene lost 6 bases, with 9 bases spanning the gap. Written as DNA, the CDR3 is TGTGCCAGCTCACCACAACACGGGGCTGAAGCTTTCTTT. Its translation: CASSPQHGAEAFF.

The chain employs TRBV6-2 or TRBV6-3 and TRBJ2-6; no definite D call. The germline gives CDR1 MNHEY, CDR2 SVGEGT. V shed 7 bases and J shed 0 bases, with 10 bases lying between them. This CDR3 region has 15 residues. Here the CDR3 reads CASTPSSSGANVLTF. The CDR3 bases are TGTGCCAGCACCCCCAGTAGCTCTGGGGCCAACGTCCTGACTTTC.